The clone carrying this T cell receptor (beta chain) appeared a single time. The sample is drawn from a study of blood T cell repertoires in COVID-19. At the level of the study: COVID-19 samples, acute and convalescent, were from the United States, Italy and Spain.

Using immunoSEQ multiplex PCR, the repertoire was profiled, and TCRdb retains in-frame clones only, with some absent. The repertoire holds approximately 250,000 clones, with 75% to 95% as singletons. The participants were between about 18 and 90 years old and came from some 23 US areas. Cohorts were based on clinical histories the participants reported. The J segment lost 3 bases and the V segment lost 6 bases, leaving 6 bases of the junction unmatched. CDR1 SGHKS and CDR2 YYEKEE come from the germline V gene (reference sequence). CDR3 length equals 15 residues. The chain joins TRBV5-5 to TRBJ2-7, with TRBD2 matching over 13 bases. This receptor was identified in a man in his forties or fifties who had been exposed to COVID-19. Material for sequencing was PBMCs or T cells enriched from blood (not recorded which). CDR3 amino acids: CASTPLAGGYYEQYF. CDR3 coding DNA: TGTGCCAGCACCCCACTAGCGGGAGGGTACTACGAGCAGTACTTC.